Shown below are 5 T cell receptor beta chains from a single sample sequenced in a study of blood T cell repertoires in COVID-19. Profiled with immunoSEQ multiplex PCR; TCRdb holds only in-frame clones, not every one. The repertoire holds some 250,000 clones, with approximately 85% as singletons. Sequencing was done on a sample of PBMCs or T cells enriched from blood (not recorded which). The receptors shown here come from a woman in her forties or fifties who had recovered from COVID-19.

The V gene is TRBV19, the J gene TRBJ2-7, with D tentatively TRBD1 (5 bases). CDR1 is LNHDA, CDR2 SQIVND, per germline (reference sequence). The CDR3 runs 14 residues. V lost 1 base and J lost 3, with 10 bases in between. CDR3 sequence: CASSIAVRDYEQYF. The CDR3 DNA reads TGTGCCAGTAGTATAGCGGTCAGGGACTACGAGCAGTACTTC.

The CDR3 DNA reads TGTGCCAGCAGCGGAGTAGCGGGAGGGCCAGATACGCAGTATTTT. Its translation: CASSGVAGGPDTQYF. The rearrangement links TRBV7-9 to TRBJ2-3, with 11 bases aligning to TRBD2. CDR3 length equals 15 residues. Germline V CDR1 and CDR2: SEHNR, FQNEAQ (reference sequence). The V and J ends lost 5 bases and 4 bases, in that order; junction bases with no gene match: 5.

The chain recombines TRBV10-3 with TRBJ1-5; D is possibly TRBD1 (6 bases). V was cut by 0 bases and J by 6 bases, with 12 bases left in between. The CDR3 is 15 residues long. Germline assignment: CDR1 ENHRY and CDR2 SYGVKD. CDR3 region: CAISESGGAGQPQHF. CDR3 DNA: TGTGCCATCAGTGAGTCTGGGGGGGCCGGTCAGCCCCAGCATTTT.

The chain has TRBV2 and TRBJ1-3; D unclear. The CDR3 consists of 11 residues. Trimming shortened V by 6 bases and J by 7 bases, and 7 bases separated the two germline ends. CDR1 is SNHLY, CDR2 FYNNEI, per germline. In DNA, the CDR3 is TGTGCCAGCAGAACGGGTAACACCATATATTTT. It translates to CASRTGNTIYF.

The genes are TRBV4-1 and TRBJ2-7; D is perhaps TRBD1 (6 bases). This CDR3 region has 16 residues. In germline, CDR1 is MGHRA, CDR2 YSYEKL. The V and J ends lost 4 bases and 2 bases respectively, with 18 bases between them. CDR3 residues: CASSPPPGTTPYEQYF. The CDR3 coding sequence is TGCGCCAGCAGCCCGCCTCCCGGGACAACCCCCTACGAGCAGTACTTC.